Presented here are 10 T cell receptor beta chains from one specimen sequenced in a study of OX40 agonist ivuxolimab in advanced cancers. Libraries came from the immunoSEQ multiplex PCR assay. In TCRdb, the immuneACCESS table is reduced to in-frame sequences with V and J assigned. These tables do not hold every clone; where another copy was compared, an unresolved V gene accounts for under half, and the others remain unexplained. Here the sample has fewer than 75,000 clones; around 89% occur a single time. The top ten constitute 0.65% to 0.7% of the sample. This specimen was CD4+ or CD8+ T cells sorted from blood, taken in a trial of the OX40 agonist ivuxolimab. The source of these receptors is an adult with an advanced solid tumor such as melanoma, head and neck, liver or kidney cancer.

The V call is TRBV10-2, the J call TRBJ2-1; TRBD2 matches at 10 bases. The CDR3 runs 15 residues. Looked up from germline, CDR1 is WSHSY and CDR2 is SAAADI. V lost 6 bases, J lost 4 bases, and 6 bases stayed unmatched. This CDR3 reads CASRLLAGPYNEQFF. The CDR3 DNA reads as TGCGCCAGCAGGCTACTAGCGGGGCCGTACAATGAGCAGTTCTTC.

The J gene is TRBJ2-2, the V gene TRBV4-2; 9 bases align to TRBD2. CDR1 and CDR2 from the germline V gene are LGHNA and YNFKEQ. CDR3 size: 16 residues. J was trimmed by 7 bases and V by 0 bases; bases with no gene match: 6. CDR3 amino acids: CASSQDRVTSGGELFF. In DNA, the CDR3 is TGTGCCAGCAGCCAAGATCGGGTGACTAGCGGCGGGGAGCTGTTTTTT.

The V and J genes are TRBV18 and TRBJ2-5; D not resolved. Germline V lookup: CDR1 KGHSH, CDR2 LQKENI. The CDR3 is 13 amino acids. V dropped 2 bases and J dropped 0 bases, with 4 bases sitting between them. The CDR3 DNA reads TGTGCCAGCTCACCAGGATACCAAGAGACCCAGTACTTC. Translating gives CASSPGYQETQYF.

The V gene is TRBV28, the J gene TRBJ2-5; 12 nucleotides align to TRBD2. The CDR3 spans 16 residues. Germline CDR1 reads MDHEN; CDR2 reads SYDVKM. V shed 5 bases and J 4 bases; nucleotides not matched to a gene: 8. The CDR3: CASSPAGLAGRETQYF. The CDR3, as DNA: TGTGCCAGCAGTCCCGCCGGACTAGCGGGGAGAGAGACCCAGTACTTC.

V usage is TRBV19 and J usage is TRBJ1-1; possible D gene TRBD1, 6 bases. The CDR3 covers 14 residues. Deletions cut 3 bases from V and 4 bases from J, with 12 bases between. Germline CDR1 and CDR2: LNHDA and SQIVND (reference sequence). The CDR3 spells CASSIGGLGTEAFF. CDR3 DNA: TGTGCCAGTAGTATCGGGGGGCTTGGCACTGAAGCTTTCTTT.

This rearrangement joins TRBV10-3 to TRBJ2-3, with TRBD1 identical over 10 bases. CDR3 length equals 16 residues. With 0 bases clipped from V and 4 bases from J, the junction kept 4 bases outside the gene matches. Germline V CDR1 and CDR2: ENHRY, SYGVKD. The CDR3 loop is CAISESEGQGADTQYF. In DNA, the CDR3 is TGTGCCATCAGTGAGTCGGAAGGACAGGGGGCAGATACGCAGTATTTT.

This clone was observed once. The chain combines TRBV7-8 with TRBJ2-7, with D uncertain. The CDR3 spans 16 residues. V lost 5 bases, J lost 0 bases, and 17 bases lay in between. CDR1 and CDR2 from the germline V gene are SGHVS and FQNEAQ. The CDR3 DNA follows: TGTGCCAGCAGCCTTAGTTGGCCGGCTTACTCCTACGAGCAGTACTTC. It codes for CASSLSWPAYSYEQYF.

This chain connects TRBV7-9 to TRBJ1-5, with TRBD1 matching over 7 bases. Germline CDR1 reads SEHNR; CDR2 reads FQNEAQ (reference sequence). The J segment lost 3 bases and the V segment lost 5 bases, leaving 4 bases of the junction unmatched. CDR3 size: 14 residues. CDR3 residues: CASSPGQYNQPQHF. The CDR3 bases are TGTGCCAGCAGCCCGGGACAGTACAATCAGCCCCAGCATTTT.

CDR3 bases: TGTGCCAGCAGTTTATCGTGGCTAGCGGGGGCGGATGAGCAGTTCTTC. Translation gives CASSLSWLAGADEQFF. The genes are TRBV28 and TRBJ2-1; 10 nucleotides align to TRBD2. The CDR3 is 16 amino acids. Germline loops: CDR1 MDHEN, CDR2 SYDVKM. The trim removed 1 base at V and 8 bases at J, leaving 8 bases unmatched.

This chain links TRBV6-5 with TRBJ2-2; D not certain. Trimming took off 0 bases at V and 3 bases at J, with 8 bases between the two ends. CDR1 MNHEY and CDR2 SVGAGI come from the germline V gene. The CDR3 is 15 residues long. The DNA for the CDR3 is TGTGCCAGCAGTTACTCAAGACAAGACACCGGGGAGCTGTTTTTT. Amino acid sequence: CASSYSRQDTGELFF.